These T cell receptor beta chains were read from a single sample in a study of cytomegalovirus exposure and HLA in healthy donors. The data were produced by immunoSEQ multiplex PCR, yet TCRdb's version contains in-frame clones alone and is incomplete. The profile shows about 200,000 clones, 81% of them singletons. The sample consisted of PBMCs. These receptors originate from a man aged 18 to 30 in good health and CMV-seronegative. CDR3s leave out the opening cysteine and the closing phenylalanine or tryptophan. Each record gives: clone size, V gene, CDR3 length, J gene, CDR3 protein. Where a row states a size, it is once, few, many or the class of an expanded clone; other rows omit it.

>once|TRBV15|12|TRBJ2-7
ATSRDGQGYEQY
>NA|TRBV7-6|13|TRBJ2-3
ASSLATESTDTQY
>NA|TRBV19|15|TRBJ2-3
ASSSGGAGVITDTQY
>NA|TRBV6-4|12|TRBJ2-1
ASSEAGGPNEQF
>NA|TRBV29-1|13|TRBJ2-1
SVPRPVSSYNEQF
>NA|TRBV6-5|12|TRBJ1-1
ASSYAGMNTEAF
>NA|TRBV29-1|13|TRBJ1-1
SVRLGTGTNTEAF
>NA|TRBV25-1|9|TRBJ1-2
ATGGFYGYT
>NA|TRBV30|9|TRBJ1-3
AWDTGLTIY
>NA|TRBV30|14|TRBJ2-2
AYRTSGSPLVGELF
>NA|TRBV5-1|12|TRBJ1-1
ASSLQTMNTEAF
>NA|TRBV5-4|15|TRBJ2-3
ASSRLSGGLSTDTQY
>NA|TRBV5-6|12|TRBJ2-5
ASSRDRRQETQY
>NA|TRBV7-2|16|TRBJ2-1
ASSLAGGPVFSYNEQF
>NA|TRBV6-6|12|TRBJ2-2
ASALTGNTGELF
>NA|TRBV29-1|11|TRBJ2-7
SVAWGGWNEQY
>NA|TRBV5-4|11|TRBJ2-1
ASSIDSYNEQF
>NA|TRBV5-8|11|TRBJ1-5
ASSLGSYQPQH
>NA|TRBV10-3|13|TRBJ1-1
AISESPRQGAEAF
>NA|TRBV6-1|17|TRBJ2-2
ASSEGLAGGGGNTGELF
>NA|TRBV9|13|TRBJ2-7
ASSGGTSGIYEQY
>NA|TRBV30|10|TRBJ1-2
AWGEGDYGYT
>once|TRBV11-2|15|TRBJ2-2
ASSHNVLAAGAGELF
>NA|TRBV15|9|TRBJ1-2
ATSRVNVHT
>NA|TRBV4-3|11|TRBJ1-2
ASSQVSRSGYT
>NA|TRBV27|13|TRBJ1-6
ASSLVVRGNSPLH
>NA|TRBV6-6|11|TRBJ2-1
ASTKGEGNEQF
>once|TRBV11-3|13|TRBJ2-1
ASSYRDSSYNEQF
>NA|TRBV7-6|12|TRBJ1-5
ASSPGQGRQPQH
>NA|TRBV19|13|TRBJ2-3
ASSIQAAPPDTQY
>NA|TRBV18|14|TRBJ2-2
ASSPTRDPSTGELF
>NA|TRBV4-3|15|TRBJ1-4
ASSQGGQGAIGEKLF
>few|TRBV28|12|TRBJ2-2
ATRSGRYTGELF
>NA|TRBV29-1|11|TRBJ2-3
SVARGQGDTQY